A selection of T cell receptor beta chains follows, all from one sample in a study of T cells after posttransplantation cyclophosphamide. TCRdb keeps only in-frame clones here, not all; method: immunoSEQ multiplex PCR. The sample shows about 20,000 clones, 87% of them seen only once. Here the sequenced sample was PBMCs, taken after allogeneic stem cell transplant with posttransplant cyclophosphamide. All receptors derive from a female patient aged 40 to 50 who received an allogeneic stem cell transplant from a related donor, was CMV-positive, and had no GVHD. Some T cells may be transferred from the graft donor. Both conserved end residues are part of each CDR3. Fields, in order: J gene, V gene, CDR3 protein.

TRBJ2-7 | TRBV27 | CASRASPYEQYF
TRBJ2-7 | TRBV6-5 | CASSYSSGLSYEQYF
TRBJ2-1 | TRBV7-9 | CASSLEGGLVIEQFF
TRBJ1-2 | TRBV27 | CASSLVGGYGYTF
TRBJ2-2 | TRBV30 | CAWRIPWTDSRELFF
TRBJ2-1 | TRBV5-4 | CASSLVGLALDEQFF
TRBJ2-2 | TRBV7-9 | CASSGRRAGNTGELFF
TRBJ2-7 | TRBV5-1 | CASSLGPSAMYEQYF
TRBJ2-1 | TRBV28 | CASSLVADGYNEQFF
TRBJ2-5 | TRBV28 | CASCRSQEAQYF
TRBJ2-7 | TRBV11-2 | CASSPTLTVHEQYF
TRBJ1-2 | TRBV28 | CASSPNGDGYTF
TRBJ2-3 | TRBV19 | CASSIEKVGTDTQYF
TRBJ2-1 | TRBV27 | CASSSWVGFNYNEQFF
TRBJ2-1 | TRBV28 | CASSFLRGSVSGNEQFF
TRBJ2-2 | TRBV4-2 | CASSQDNQGAQSGELFF
TRBJ1-1 | TRBV10-2 | CASSGKSRRGGEGNTEAFF
TRBJ2-1 | TRBV5-1 | CASSLGSEQFF
TRBJ1-5 | TRBV15 | CATSRVGGGNRNQPQHF
TRBJ1-3 | TRBV5-5 | CASSLAADDSLTGNTIYF
TRBJ2-5 | TRBV18 | CASSPFLKETQYF
TRBJ2-7 | TRBV19 | CASSIGGAAYEQYF
TRBJ1-2 | TRBV6-5 | CASRLRGPEGYTF
TRBJ2-5 | TRBV7-9 | CASSLSGIQETQYF
TRBJ1-4 | TRBV18 | CASSPLLYREAHEKLFF
TRBJ2-7 | TRBV10-1 | CASSADSNYEQYF
TRBJ2-1 | TRBV4-3 | CASSSSPQLPYNEQFF
TRBJ2-5 | TRBV30 | CAWTTPGGRETQYF
TRBJ2-6 | TRBV7-7 | CASSPRVSGRSGANVLTF
TRBJ2-1 | TRBV4-1 | CASSPGAALGGDEQFF
TRBJ2-7 | TRBV6-1 | CASTARLAGVYEQYF
TRBJ2-7 | TRBV28 | CASSLRLAGSEQYF
TRBJ1-4 | TRBV30 | CAWSVGTGDSFNEKLFF
TRBJ1-2 | TRBV5-1 | CASSDGTGFGGYTF
TRBJ2-1 | TRBV5-4 | CASSLARGRYNEQFF
TRBJ2-7 | TRBV28 | CASTSGSYEQYF
- | TRBV5-1 | CASSPAGTSYEQYF
TRBJ2-3 | TRBV7-9 | CASSLSGLAATDTQYF
TRBJ2-1 | TRBV30 | CASTLFQANEQFF
TRBJ1-2 | TRBV18 | CASSPEEMGGNGGYTF
TRBJ1-2 | TRBV28 | CASREPQGRYGYTF
TRBJ2-7 | TRBV19 | CASRSTSGSSYEQYF
TRBJ1-5 | TRBV9 | CASSVSPDRDNGRLPQHF
TRBJ2-3 | TRBV7-3 | CASSMTGDSTDTQYF
TRBJ1-5 | TRBV7-9 | CASSLVGAGVGQPQHF
TRBJ1-5 | TRBV6-1 | CASSDRYNQPQHF
TRBJ2-5 | TRBV19 | CASSIPSGETQYF
TRBJ2-7 | TRBV7-2 | CASSSRTGDYEQYF
TRBJ2-1 | TRBV25-1 | CASSPAGGSYNEQFF
TRBJ1-5 | TRBV28 | CASSFGGTGNQPQHF
TRBJ1-5 | TRBV28 | CASSADRGGYGQPQHF